Below are 18 T cell receptor beta chains sequenced from a single sample in a study of blood T cell repertoires in COVID-19. Some clones are missing from TCRdb's copy, which holds only in-frame ones; the method was immunoSEQ multiplex PCR. The sample records roughly 200,000 clones, approximately 83% being singletons. Material: peripheral blood. These receptors were taken from a woman in her twenties or thirties with COVID-19, enrolled during active disease.

About this clone: The germline gene is not matched at one end of the junction; a read error may be the cause. This chain links TRBV10-3 with TRBJ2-1, with D perhaps matching TRBD1 (7 bases). The CDR3 is 14 residues long. CDR1 and CDR2 (germline): ENHRY, SYGVKD. CDR3 coding DNA: TGTGCCATCGGTGACAGGGTGCGGGACGGTGAGCAGTTCTTC. Translation: CAIGDRVRDGEQFF.

This chain uses TRBV27 with TRBJ2-3, with 10 bases that match TRBD2. Trimming took 5 bases from V and 0 from J; bases not matched to a gene: 8. There are 17 residues in the CDR3. Per the germline V gene, CDR1 is MNHEY and CDR2 is SMNVEV (reference sequence). The CDR3, as DNA: TGTGCCAGCAGTCTCCCAGGACTAGCGGCTAGCACAGATACGCAGTATTTT. Translating gives CASSLPGLAASTDTQYF.

This clone was counted once. The V gene is TRBV5-4, the J gene TRBJ2-3; TRBD2 matches at 14 bases. The ends lost 3 bases at V and 4 bases at J; junction bases unmatched: 7. The CDR3 spans 17 residues. Germline V lookup: CDR1 SGHNT, CDR2 YYREEE (reference sequence). CDR3 protein: CASSSGTSGSWADTQYF. CDR3 DNA: TGTGCCAGCAGCTCCGGGACTAGCGGGAGTTGGGCAGATACGCAGTATTTT.

This clone appeared a single time. V and J are TRBV5-5 and TRBJ2-1; tentative D call: TRBD2 (5 bases). The CDR3 length is 15 residues. Germline V gene lookup returns CDR1 SGHKS and CDR2 YYEKEE (reference sequence). V lost 4 bases and J lost 5, with 16 bases in between. The CDR3 DNA is TGTGCCAGCAGCGTTAGCGCCTTCTACAACAATGAGCAGTTCTTC. It translates to CASSVSAFYNNEQFF.

The chain employs TRBV7-2 and TRBJ1-1, with 7 bases identical to TRBD1. V gave up 2 bases and J gave up 1 base; unmatched junction bases: 4. This CDR3 has 15 amino acids. The germline CDR1 and CDR2 sequences are SGHTA and FQGNSA. The CDR3, as DNA: TGTGCCAGCAGCTTAAAGGCAGGGGGGAACACTGAAGCTTTCTTT. Its protein is CASSLKAGGNTEAFF.

The sample holds one count of this clone. The rearrangement joins TRBV5-1 to TRBJ1-4, with TRBD1 as a possible D gene (5 bases). Looked up from germline, CDR1 is SGHRS and CDR2 is YFSETQ. Trimming left V 1 base short and J 6 bases short, with 10 bases between. The CDR3 is 14 residues long. The CDR3 loop reads CASSLLGVDEKLFF. The CDR3 coding sequence is TGCGCCAGCAGCTTGTTAGGGGTGGATGAAAAACTGTTTTTT.

V usage is TRBV3-1 (or the pseudogene TRBV3-2) and J usage is TRBJ2-1, with TRBD2 matching 7 bases. The CDR3 runs to 15 residues. The V gene end was trimmed by 11 bases and the J gene end by 3 bases; junction bases not matched to a gene: 13. Germline V gene sequence: CDR1 LGHDT, CDR2 YNNKEL (reference sequence). In DNA, the CDR3 is TGTGCCTCCCGGGACCGACTAGCAGACTACAATGAGCAGTTCTTC. Translation: CASRDRLADYNEQFF.

J is TRBJ2-3 and V is TRBV6-5; D possibly corresponds to TRBD1 (6 bases). There are 13 residues in the CDR3. V lost 5 bases to trimming and J lost 1 base, with 7 bases between them. Germline assignment: CDR1 MNHEY and CDR2 SVGAGI. CDR3 sequence reads: CASSRQGTDTQYF. The CDR3 DNA reads as TGTGCCAGCAGTAGACAGGGCACAGATACGCAGTATTTT.

The chain employs TRBV6-2 or TRBV6-3 and TRBJ1-1; 9 bases map to TRBD1. The CDR3 sequence is 15 residues long. Germline-derived CDR1 and CDR2 are MNHEY and SVGEGT. After removal of 4 bases from V and 1 base from J, the junction contained 4 bases not matched to a gene. CDR3 residues: CASSSPDRGNTEAFF. CDR3 bases: TGTGCCAGCAGTTCGCCGGACAGGGGGAACACTGAAGCTTTCTTT.

The chain joins TRBV7-9 to TRBJ2-4; D is possibly TRBD1 (5 bases). CDR3 size: 16 residues. Germline V gene lookup returns CDR1 SEHNR and CDR2 FQNEAQ (reference sequence). Trimming took off 5 bases at V and 4 bases at J, with 18 bases between the two ends. CDR3 DNA sequence: TGTGCCAGCAGCCCGCCGTTTGACAGAGAGAAAAACATTCAGTACTTC. Translation: CASSPPFDREKNIQYF.

This CDR3 reads CASRLTGGQEKLFF. CDR3 DNA: TGTGCCAGCAGACTGACAGGGGGACAAGAAAAACTGTTTTTT. The chain recombines TRBV28 with TRBJ1-4, with TRBD1 matching over 9 bases. CDR1 and CDR2 (germline): MDHEN, SYDVKM. J gave up 8 bases and V 6 bases, and 7 bases lay outside the gene matches. The CDR3 length is 14 residues.

The chain carries TRBV13 and TRBJ2-7, with 10 positions matching TRBD1. J was trimmed by 5 bases and V by 4 bases; bases with no gene match: 5. Germline CDR1 PRHDT, CDR2 FYEKMQ (reference sequence). The CDR3 loop spans 14 amino acids. The CDR3 coding sequence is TGTGCCAGCAGCTCCCGGGACAGGGGCCACGAGCAGTACTTC. This encodes CASSSRDRGHEQYF.

This chain joins TRBV29-1 and TRBJ2-5, with D possibly matching TRBD2 (6 bases). The CDR3 loop spans 13 amino acids. In germline, CDR1 is SQVTM, CDR2 ANQGSEA. Trimming took 5 bases from V and 2 from J, leaving 12 bases between them. CDR3 amino acids: CSVMEGLQETQYF. In DNA, the CDR3 is TGCAGCGTTATGGAGGGCTTACAAGAGACCCAGTACTTC.

The chain couples TRBV28 to TRBJ2-1, with D maybe TRBD1 (6 bases). The V end lost 3 bases, the J end lost 7 bases, and 13 bases lay between the germline ends. The CDR3 sequence is 14 residues long. CDR1 is MDHEN and CDR2 is SYDVKM in the germline V gene. The CDR3 sequence is CASSFGRGRNEQFF. The CDR3 coding sequence is TGTGCCAGCAGTTTCGGCAGGGGCAGGAATGAGCAGTTCTTC.

V is TRBV19 and J is TRBJ2-4, with D possibly being TRBD1 (5 bases). Germline V lookup: CDR1 LNHDA, CDR2 SQIVND (reference sequence). The CDR3 consists of 15 residues. V lost 1 base and J lost 0, with 7 bases in between. In nucleotides, the CDR3 is TGTGCCAGTAGTATAGTAGGGGTAGCCAAAAACATTCAGTACTTC. Amino acids: CASSIVGVAKNIQYF.

This chain connects TRBV3-1 (or the pseudogene TRBV3-2) to TRBJ2-1, with TRBD2 matching over 8 bases. Germline CDR1 reads LGHDT; CDR2 reads YNNKEL (reference sequence). CDR3 size: 16 residues. V was clipped by 0 bases and J by 4 bases; unmatched bases: 5. CDR3 bases: TGTGCCAGCAGCCAAGATCTCGGGAGGGCGTACAATGAGCAGTTCTTC. This encodes CASSQDLGRAYNEQFF.

The V gene is TRBV6-5, the J gene TRBJ1-2; 9 nucleotides agree with TRBD1. The germline V gene has CDR1 MNHEY and CDR2 SVGAGI. V was clipped by 5 bases and J by 2 bases; unmatched bases: 3. The CDR3 is 14 amino acids. In nucleotides, the CDR3 is TGTGCCAGCAGTAACAGGGGGCCCAACTATGGCTACACCTTC. Translating it yields CASSNRGPNYGYTF.

The chain links TRBV6-5 to TRBJ1-1; D perhaps matches TRBD1 (6 bases). Trimming shortened V by 4 bases and J by 4 bases, and 10 bases separated the two germline ends. CDR1 and CDR2 (germline): MNHEY, SVGAGI. This CDR3 has 13 amino acids. The CDR3 nucleotides read TGTGCCAGCAGTTTACAGGGCCCCACTGAAGCTTTCTTT. Protein product: CASSLQGPTEAFF.